Below, one T cell receptor beta chain is given with its context. This specimen belongs to a study of blood T cell repertoires in COVID-19. Study at large: The study drew acute and convalescent COVID-19 samples from the United States, Italy and Spain. T cells, B-cell-depleted T cells, or PBMCs supplied cDNA or gDNA.

This CDR3 comprises 15 residues. Germline V gives CDR1 MDHEN, CDR2 SYDVKM. V lost 3 bases, J lost 0 bases, and 11 bases lay in between. Under the authors' procedure: Estimates of nucleated cell counts were drawn from the amplification of reference gene primers. The data were produced by immunoSEQ multiplex PCR, yet TCRdb's version contains in-frame clones alone and is incomplete. D and trimming come from the DNA, and the V and J calls and clone size come from that table. The sample includes approximately 270,000 clones, 86% of them seen just once. The sequence was obtained from a man aged 35 to 55 with active or convalescent COVID-19. The sequencing input was peripheral blood. The gene calls are TRBV28 and TRBJ1-1; unclear D gene. The CDR3 bases are TGTGCCAGCAGTTTCCGACTGTTAGTGAACACTGAAGCTTTCTTT. Its protein is CASSFRLLVNTEAFF.